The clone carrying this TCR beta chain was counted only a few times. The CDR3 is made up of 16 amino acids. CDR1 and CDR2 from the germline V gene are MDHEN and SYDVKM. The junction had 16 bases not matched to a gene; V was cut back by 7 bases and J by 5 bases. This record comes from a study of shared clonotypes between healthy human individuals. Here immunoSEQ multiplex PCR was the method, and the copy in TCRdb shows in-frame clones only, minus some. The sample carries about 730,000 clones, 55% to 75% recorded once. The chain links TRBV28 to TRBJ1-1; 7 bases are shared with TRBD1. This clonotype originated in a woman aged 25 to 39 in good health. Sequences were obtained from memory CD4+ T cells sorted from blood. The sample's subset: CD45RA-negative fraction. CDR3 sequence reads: CASNFPRGGGATEAFF. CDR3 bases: TGTGCCAGCAACTTCCCGAGAGGAGGGGGCGCGACTGAAGCTTTCTTT.